This T cell receptor (beta chain) is from a study of blood T cell repertoires in COVID-19. Study information: PBMCs, B-cell-depleted T cells, or T cells were the source of the cDNA or gDNA that made up the material.

V dropped 3 bases and J dropped 7; count of bases not matched to a gene: 5. Germline CDR1 and CDR2: SGDLS and YYNGEE. The CDR3 totals 13 residues. This clone was seen only a few times. In the original analysis: Estimation of nucleated cell counts relied on the amplification of reference gene primers. Using immunoSEQ multiplex PCR, the repertoire was profiled, and TCRdb retains in-frame clones only, with some absent. V, J and clone size reflect that table, while D and trimming were determined from the DNA. Among roughly 58,000 clones listed, around 85% were seen once. The sequenced sample consisted of peripheral blood. The chain couples TRBV9 to TRBJ2-7; 9 positions agree with TRBD1. This TCR came from a man aged 65 to 79 with active COVID-19. CDR3 loop: CASSEQGAGEQYF. CDR3 bases: TGTGCCAGCAGCGAACAGGGGGCGGGAGAGCAGTACTTC.